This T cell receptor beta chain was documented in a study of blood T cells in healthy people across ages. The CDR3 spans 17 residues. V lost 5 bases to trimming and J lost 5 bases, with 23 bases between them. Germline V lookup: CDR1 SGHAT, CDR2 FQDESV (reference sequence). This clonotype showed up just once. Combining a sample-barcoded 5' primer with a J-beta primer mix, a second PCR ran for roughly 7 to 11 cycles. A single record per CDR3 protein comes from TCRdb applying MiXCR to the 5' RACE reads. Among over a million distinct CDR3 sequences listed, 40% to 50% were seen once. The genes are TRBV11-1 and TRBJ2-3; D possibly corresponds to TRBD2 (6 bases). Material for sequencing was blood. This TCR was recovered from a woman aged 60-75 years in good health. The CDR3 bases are TGTGCCAGCAGCAAACGAACGTCGGGACTTTTCGGAGATACGCAGTATTTT. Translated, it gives CASSKRTSGLFGDTQYF.